The T cell receptor beta chain described here comes from a study of type 1 regulatory T cells. Whole-study context: T-allo10 is an in vitro-generated, Tr1-enriched CD4 T cell product specific for alloantigen.

CDR1 is SGHDN, CDR2 FVKESK, per germline. V lost 5 bases and J lost 6, with 13 bases in between. CDR3 length: 13 amino acids. Concerning this clonotype: What it binds is not known.

TCRdb redid the calling of the reads with MiXCR, one entry per CDR3 protein. The sample has more than 20,000 distinct CDR3 sequences, approximately 77% seen once. T-allo10 cells from the graft donor were described as anergic, host-alloantigen-specific, and alloantigen-specific suppressors. The chain is built from TRBV14 and TRBJ1-1, with D possibly being TRBD1 (6 bases). Sequencing was performed on cultured T cells, either the whole culture or a sorted T cell fraction (not recorded which). As to subset: Tr1-enriched cell product generated in vitro against host alloantigens. This TCR came from a human donor in good health. The CDR3 coding sequence is TGTGCCAGCAGCTTACGGACAGACTCTGAAGCTTTCTTT. This translates into CASSLRTDSEAFF.